The rows below give T cell receptor beta chains drawn from one sample of a study of T-cell reconstitution after alpha-beta-depleted transplantation in children. Via MiXCR, TCRdb re-called the PCR reads, giving one row per CDR3 protein. The data hold some 250,000 distinct CDR3 sequences, with more than 10% observed a single time. Source: PBMCs from the stem cell graft donor, taken from the stem cell graft. The source of these receptors is a human donor who donated a stem cell graft to a child with acute lymphoblastic leukemia. The conserved cysteine and the conserved F or W are not part of the CDR3 here.

v_gene	j_gene	CDR3aa
TRBV20-1	TRBJ2-7	SASSYRLGGGGEQY
TRBV6-1	TRBJ2-1	ASRGQGYEQF
TRBV12-3/TRBV12-4	TRBJ2-7	ASSDQSAGTRHGYEQY
TRBV12-3/TRBV12-4	TRBJ2-2	ASQERENAGELF
TRBV27	TRBJ2-7	ASSSHRTGEQQY
TRBV28	TRBJ2-5	ASSQGQPQETQY
TRBV7-2	TRBJ2-1	ASSGDRLNEQF
TRBV20-1	TRBJ1-2	SASRAAGGYT
TRBV20-1	TRBJ2-1	SARELAGGYGEQF
TRBV28	TRBJ2-7	ASSSPLVRYEQY
TRBV7-2	TRBJ2-7	ASSLTGQGSYEQY
TRBV12-5	TRBJ1-1	ASVSDKVNTEAF
TRBV29-1	TRBJ2-7	SVETGYSYEQY
TRBV12-3/TRBV12-4	TRBJ1-1	ASRSGVLNTEAF
TRBV20-1	TRBJ2-7	SARETSGTYEQY
TRBV4-3	TRBJ1-5	ASSQDWGLHQPQH
TRBV7-9	TRBJ2-1	ASSSGGGRDEQF
TRBV11-2	TRBJ2-3	ASSLSFTTDTQY
TRBV20-1	TRBJ2-1	SARASGGSYNEQF
TRBV20-1	TRBJ2-7	SARDIRQGSYEQY
TRBV19	TRBJ2-2	ASSIRFGTVSGELF
TRBV5-1	TRBJ2-1	ASSTKPVSPDIFYNEQF
TRBV11-2	TRBJ2-1	ASSRWTGVDEQF
TRBV28	TRBJ2-5	ASRTDRTPRQETQY
TRBV12-3/TRBV12-4	TRBJ2-5	ASSLERSWETQY
TRBV15	TRBJ2-5	ATSRDIGLPSS
TRBV18	TRBJ2-1	ASSPSQETTYNEQF
TRBV5-1	TRBJ1-2	ASSFSSPSLT
TRBV7-2	TRBJ2-1	ASSRLGGSSYNEQF
TRBV7-2	TRBJ1-1	ASSWGSTEAF
TRBV4-3	TRBJ2-7	ASSLGPGHYYEQY
TRBV28	TRBJ1-2	ASTLASYNYGYT
TRBV29-1	TRBJ1-2	SVQGRYGYT
TRBV7-9	TRBJ2-1	ASSFLVAGYNEQF
TRBV27	TRBJ2-1	ASSLFAEGNEQF